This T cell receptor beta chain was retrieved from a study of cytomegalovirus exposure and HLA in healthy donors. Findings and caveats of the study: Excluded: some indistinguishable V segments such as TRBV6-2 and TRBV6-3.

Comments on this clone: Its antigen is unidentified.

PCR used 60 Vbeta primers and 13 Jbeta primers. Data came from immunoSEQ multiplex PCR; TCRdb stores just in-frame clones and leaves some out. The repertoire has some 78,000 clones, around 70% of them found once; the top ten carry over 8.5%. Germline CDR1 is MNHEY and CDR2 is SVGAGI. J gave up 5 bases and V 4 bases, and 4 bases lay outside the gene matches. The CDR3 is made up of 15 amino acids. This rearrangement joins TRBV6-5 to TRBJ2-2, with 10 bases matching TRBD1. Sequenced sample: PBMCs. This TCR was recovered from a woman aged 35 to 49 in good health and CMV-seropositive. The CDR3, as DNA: TGTGCCAGCAGTTCGCCGGGACAGGGGACCGGGGAGCTGTTTTTT. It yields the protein CASSSPGQGTGELFF.